Listed below are T cell receptor beta chains from one sample, sequenced in a study of blood T cell repertoires in COVID-19. Clones were sequenced by immunoSEQ multiplex PCR, and TCRdb holds only the in-frame ones, with some missing. In the table there are more than 85,000 clones, 90% to 95% of which are singletons. Sequencing used peripheral blood. The origin of the receptors is a man aged 55 to 70 with acute or convalescent COVID-19. Both conserved end residues are part of each CDR3. The D gene is left open where the match is weak. Rows may omit the clone size; those that give it use once, few, many or a size class.

.	.	TRBJ1-5	14	TRBV6-2/TRBV6-3	CASSGPLSNQPQHF	TGTGCCAGCAGCGGGCCGCTTAGCAATCAGCCCCAGCATTTT
TRBD1	.	TRBJ1-6	14	TRBV4-3	CASSTGDQDSPLHF	TGCGCCAGCTCCACAGGGGACCAGGATTCACCCCTCCACTTT
TRBD2	.	TRBJ2-1	15	TRBV7-2	CASSIQRDPGVEQFF	TGTGCCAGCAGCATCCAGCGGGATCCGGGGGTGGAGCAGTTCTTC
TRBD1	.	TRBJ1-2	12	TRBV19	CASSFTGGGYTF	TGTGCCAGTAGTTTTACAGGGGGTGGCTACACCTTC
.	once	TRBJ1-4	15	TRBV25-1	CASSEWGGGNEKLFF	TGTGCCAGCAGTGAATGGGGGGGAGGCAATGAAAAACTGTTTTTT
.	.	TRBJ2-7	12	TRBV13	CASSSGSYEQYF	TGTGCCAGCAGCTCCGGCTCCTACGAGCAGTACTTC
TRBD2	.	TRBJ2-1	16	TRBV7-6	CASSLDRAGGHNEQFF	TGTGCCAGCAGCTTAGATCGAGCGGGAGGACACAATGAGCAGTTCTTC
.	.	TRBJ1-5	18	TRBV18	CASSPTGFVDSSNQPQHF	TGTGCCAGCTCACCCACAGGATTTGTCGATTCTAGCAATCAGCCCCAGCATTTT
TRBD2	few	TRBJ2-2	15	TRBV5-4	CAGHIAGERVGELFF	TGTGCCGGCCATATAGCGGGAGAGCGTGTCGGGGAGCTGTTTTTT
.	.	TRBJ2-7	15	TRBV4-3	CASSQGRDGSYEQYF	TGCGCCAGCAGCCAAGGGAGGGACGGATCCTACGAGCAGTACTTC
TRBD2	.	TRBJ2-7	15	TRBV3-1/TRBV3-2	CASSPGTRGIHEQYF	TGTGCCAGCAGCCCCGGGACTAGGGGCATCCACGAGCAGTACTTC
.	.	TRBJ2-3	12	TRBV3-1/TRBV3-2	CASRENTDTQYF	TGTGCCAGCAGGGAGAATACAGATACGCAGTATTTT
TRBD2	.	TRBJ2-7	15	TRBV11-2	CASSPLAGGFYEQYF	TGTGCCAGCAGCCCCCTAGCGGGCGGGTTCTACGAGCAGTACTTC
.	.	TRBJ2-1	15	TRBV3-1/TRBV3-2	CASSQDIGSHNEQFF	TGTGCCAGCAGCCAAGATATCGGTTCCCACAATGAGCAGTTCTTC
TRBD2	.	TRBJ2-7	16	TRBV15	CATSRAGLAGGYEQYF	TGTGCCACCAGCAGAGCCGGACTAGCGGGAGGGTACGAGCAGTACTTC
TRBD2	.	TRBJ2-7	15	TRBV6-2/TRBV6-3	CASSYPDSGSYEQYF	TGTGCCAGCAGTTACCCGGATAGCGGGAGTTACGAGCAGTACTTC
.	.	TRBJ2-1	13	TRBV28	CASREGVENEQFF	TGTGCCAGCAGGGAGGGAGTTGAGAATGAGCAGTTCTTC
.	.	TRBJ2-5	15	TRBV27	CASSTREGGQETQYF	TGTGCCAGCAGTACCCGTGAAGGGGGCCAAGAGACCCAGTACTTC
TRBD2	.	TRBJ2-1	15	TRBV5-1	CASSLETSGFNEQFF	TGCGCCAGCAGCTTGGAAACTAGCGGGTTCAATGAGCAGTTCTTC
TRBD1	.	TRBJ1-2	14	TRBV24-1	CATSATGTGNGYTF	TGTGCCACCAGTGCCACCGGGACAGGGAATGGCTACACCTTC
TRBD1	.	TRBJ2-5	15	TRBV19	CASSIGTGGSETQYF	TGTGCCAGTAGTATTGGGACAGGGGGTTCGGAGACCCAGTACTTC
.	.	TRBJ2-7	12	TRBV2	CASKDSSYEQYF	TGTGCCAGCAAAGATAGCTCCTACGAGCAGTACTTC
.	once	TRBJ2-5	13	TRBV5-4	CASSLDREETQYF	TGTGCCAGCAGCTTGGACAGAGAAGAGACCCAGTACTTC